This entry features one T cell receptor (beta chain) sequence. Its target antigen remains unknown. No base-level quality is on record; no much larger clone is a single base apart. This record comes from a study of T cell responses to AZD1222 COVID-19 vaccine (dated by TCRdb to about 2021). Background on the whole study: AZD1222 recipients with second doses at about 4 weeks or about 12 weeks were pooled, because spike-specific TCR depth and breadth did not differ between schedules. A total of just over 230 trial participants underwent TCR sequencing, of whom 207 received two doses of AZD1222 and about 26 received two doses of the MenACWY control vaccine. Trial participants were enrolled into age subgroups of 18-55, 56-69 and 70-plus years, which contained roughly 150, 30 and 60 TCR-sequenced participants, respectively.

The CDR3 regions of human TCRbeta chains were analyzed by immunosequencing. The paper's data handling went like this. TCRs in the repertoires were compared against a reference library of SARS-CoV-2-specific TCRs that had been generated with the MIRA antigen-specificity platform. Breadth was defined as the fraction of unique TCRs that were SARS-CoV-2-associated. Depth was defined as the fraction of total T cells that were SARS-CoV-2-associated. Using the MIRA data, each spike-specific TCR was assigned both to the spike region to which the TCR was reactive and to a CD4 or CD8 class. Log10-transformed breadth and depth values were compared by one-way ANOVA with Sidak's multiple comparisons tests. TCRdb provides this immuneACCESS table in a form limited to in-frame rearrangements. Some clones are lacking; in checked studies, under half of them reflect an unresolved V gene, and why the rest are absent is not known. The V and J calls and clone size come from that table; D and trimming were worked out from the DNA. The sample has about 100,000 clones on record, just under 90% of them singletons. The ten biggest clones cover less than 20% of the sample.

Taken with the paper, the label for time point translates to: baseline before first vaccination. The vaccinee samples were drawn from two UK trials, COV001 and COV002, one of which was a single-blind randomized controlled phase 2/3 trial testing AZD1222 (ChAdOx1 nCoV-19) in healthy adults. For TCRbeta chain sequencing, PBMC samples were collected from trial participants at day 0 and at day 28 after the second dose. Reading from cysteine to phenylalanine, the CDR3 counts 14 amino acids. Here the CDR3 DNA is all that survives: 42 bases in frame from base 1. The germline V gene gives CDR1 as SGHTA and CDR2 as FQGNSA. Trimming takes 2 bases from V and 1 base from J, and the germline ends sit 8 bases apart. Broader findings and caveats from the paper: No day 14 peak-response samples were available, so repertoires were characterized only after the peak T cell response. Conclusions about previously exposed vaccinees are limited because only a handful of AZD1222 recipients were SARS-CoV-2 seropositive at baseline. Reportedly, close to half of the unique spike-specific TCRs recognized epitopes lying outside the regions that are mutated in the B.1.351 and B.1.1.7 variants. The whole spike protein was spanned by vaccine-associated CD4 TCRs, and dominant responses were seen in regions 160-218 and 743-854. A significant rise in spike-specific TCR breadth and depth was observed after two AZD1222 doses relative to day 0 and relative to MenACWY recipients. Most participants were white British and females outnumbered males, and the authors suggested that clonal diversity may have been underestimated. In the small 56-69-year group, the increase in depth fell short of significance, most likely because of low power.

The receptor comes from an adult in good health. The receptor chain draws on TRBV7-2 and TRBJ1-1; no D gene is confidently identified. Source: peripheral blood, taken on day 0 of AZD1222 vaccination. The CDR3 loop reads CASSLNAANTEAFF. Read as DNA, the sequence is TGTGCCAGCAGCTTAAACGCCGCGAACACTGAAGCTTTCTTT. Where the CDR3 stops, the reference TRBV7-2 and TRBJ1-1 genes take over; the full variable domain is GAGVSQSPSNKVTEKGKDVELRCDPISGHTALYWYRQSLGQGLEFLIYFQGNSAPDKSGLPSDRFSAERTGGSVSTLTIQRTQQEDSAVYLCASSLNAANTEAFFGQGTRLTVV.